A selection of T cell receptor beta chains follows, all from one sample in a study of monozygotic twins with inflammatory bowel disease. From its re-call of the 5' RACE reads, TCRdb lists each CDR3 protein once, without DNA. The sample holds 300,000 to 350,000 distinct CDR3 sequences. The sequenced sample was blood. These receptors originate from a human donor with ulcerative colitis or Crohn's disease, or a healthy co-twin of an affected twin (not recorded which). Each CDR3 is given with its conserved first and last residue. Fields, in order: V gene, J gene, CDR3 length, CDR3 protein.

TRBV5-1	TRBJ1-1	15	CASSPETGIYSEAFF
TRBV6-5	TRBJ2-2	19	CASVRGPGLAGVNTGELFF
TRBV6-2/TRBV6-3	TRBJ2-3	14	CASSYEGSTDTQYF
TRBV11-2	TRBJ2-7	15	CASSPGTVISYEQYF
TRBV7-9	TRBJ2-1	13	CASSLMSLGQQFF
TRBV7-2	TRBJ2-1	14	CASSLGRGEREQFF
TRBV5-1	TRBJ1-3	15	CASSRGGDSGNTIYF
TRBV3-1	TRBJ2-3	13	CASSQDSGRSQYF
TRBV2	TRBJ1-1	14	CASSRARAPAEAFF
TRBV20-1	TRBJ2-1	13	CSASTSFDNEQFF
TRBV29-1	TRBJ1-1	13	CSACRGGNTEAFF
TRBV30	TRBJ2-1	15	CAWSRTSGPYNEQFF
TRBV6-1	TRBJ1-1	15	CASRGGGKAGTEAFF
TRBV7-2	TRBJ2-7	16	CASSSAWVRGSYEQYF
TRBV12-3/TRBV12-4	TRBJ1-6	14	CASSLEGAGSPLHF
TRBV27	TRBJ1-5	14	CASSQGDSNQPQHF
TRBV3-1	TRBJ2-1	16	CASSQRGGPPGNEQFF
TRBV5-1	TRBJ2-3	15	CASSQGTSGTDTQYF
TRBV5-1	TRBJ2-7	15	CASSLNGRDRNEQYF
TRBV28	TRBJ1-5	15	CASSSPSNSNQPQHF
TRBV5-4	TRBJ1-2	12	CASSPGAGQASF
TRBV11-2	TRBJ2-5	14	CASSLLRRPETQYF
TRBV20-1	TRBJ1-6	17	CSARDWGASSYNSPLHF
TRBV28	TRBJ1-5	12	CASGRVSGPQHF
TRBV20-1	TRBJ2-3	12	CSAAPTSDTQYF
TRBV7-9	TRBJ1-2	11	CACPSGQGYTF
TRBV27	TRBJ2-5	15	CASSTQRDIQETQYF
TRBV10-3	TRBJ1-6	16	CAPSPDRGAYNSPLHF
TRBV5-4	TRBJ1-2	13	CASSLGDYYGYTF
TRBV29-1	TRBJ2-5	13	CSVVFVAEETQYF
TRBV4-2	TRBJ2-1	16	CASSQSGSGGANEQFF
TRBV20-1	TRBJ2-7	15	CSARDPAGERYEQYF
TRBV2	TRBJ2-2	16	CASSHPGQGFTGELFF
TRBV27	TRBJ2-1	13	CATSTSGSNEQFF
TRBV20-1	TRBJ2-5	13	CSARGTLPSSQYF
TRBV14	TRBJ2-1	15	CASSHTSGLPDEQFF
TRBV7-6	TRBJ2-3	14	CASSSPRHTDTQYF
TRBV5-1	TRBJ1-4	12	CASSLVGEKLFF
TRBV7-9	TRBJ2-3	16	CASSLASSGVADTQYF
TRBV3-1	TRBJ1-2	13	CASSEPGTRGYTF
TRBV7-9	TRBJ1-1	15	CASSLLGQRNTEAFF
TRBV15	TRBJ2-7	14	CATSRDGGPAEQYF
TRBV29-1	TRBJ2-2	17	CSAQKGTGGLYTGELFF
TRBV4-1	TRBJ2-7	16	CASSLFPGDRSYEQYF
TRBV11-2	TRBJ2-3	14	CASSARGIADTQYF
TRBV5-1	TRBJ2-7	14	CASSPSGMKYEQYF
TRBV6-2/TRBV6-3	TRBJ1-5	15	CASSPQGYSNQPQHF
TRBV7-2	TRBJ1-3	16	CASSLEGTRVRNTIYF
TRBV2	TRBJ1-1	13	CASHTVLNTEAFF
TRBV5-1	TRBJ2-4	17	CASSPQGTSGGLNIQYF
TRBV4-1	TRBJ1-2	12	CASSQEGRTTSF
TRBV5-1	TRBJ2-7	12	CASTGQTYEQYF
TRBV5-1	TRBJ2-3	14	CASSLAGEGDTQYF
TRBV20-1	TRBJ2-5	13	CSASHRGRETQYF
TRBV28	TRBJ2-6	17	CATFGTGGYSGANVLTF
TRBV20-1	TRBJ1-1	13	CSARAYYDTEAFF
TRBV29-1	TRBJ2-3	22	CSVRGYVVGRDSMKSSTDTQYF